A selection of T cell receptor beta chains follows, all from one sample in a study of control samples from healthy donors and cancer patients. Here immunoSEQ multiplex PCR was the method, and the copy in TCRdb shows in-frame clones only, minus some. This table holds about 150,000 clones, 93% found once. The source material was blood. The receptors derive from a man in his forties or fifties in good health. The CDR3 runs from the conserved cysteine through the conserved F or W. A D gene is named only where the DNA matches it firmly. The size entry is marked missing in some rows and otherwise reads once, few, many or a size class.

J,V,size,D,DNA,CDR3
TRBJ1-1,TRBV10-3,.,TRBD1,TGTGCCATCAGGGCGGACAGGGGCTCTGAAGCTTTCTTT,CAIRADRGSEAFF
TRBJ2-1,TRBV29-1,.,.,TGCAGCGTTCTCTTCGGCTCCTACAATGAGCAGTTCTTC,CSVLFGSYNEQFF
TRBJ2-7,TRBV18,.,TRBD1,TGTGCCAGCTCACCCTTCCCGGGACAGACTAACTACGAGCAGTACTTC,CASSPFPGQTNYEQYF
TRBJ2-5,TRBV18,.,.,TGTGCCAGCTCACCAGCCCAGACAGCGAACCCCCAAGAGACCCAGTACTTC,CASSPAQTANPQETQYF
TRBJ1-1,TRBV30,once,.,TGTGCCTGGAAGGGAGGGGGAAGGAACACTGAAGCTTTCTTT,CAWKGGGRNTEAFF
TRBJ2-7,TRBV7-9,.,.,TGTGCCAGCAGCTTAACGCAAGGGCATTGGGTCGAGCAGTACTTC,CASSLTQGHWVEQYF
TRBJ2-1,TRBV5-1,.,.,TGCGCCAGCAGCTTGGTGGACAAGTCCTACAATGAGCAGTTCTTC,CASSLVDKSYNEQFF
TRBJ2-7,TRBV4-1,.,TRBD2,TGCGCCAGCAGCCCCGGGATAGCGGGAGTCTACGAGCAGTACTTC,CASSPGIAGVYEQYF
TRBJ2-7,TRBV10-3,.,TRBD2,TGTGCCACGGGACTAGCGGGAGCCTACGAGCAGTACTTC,CATGLAGAYEQYF
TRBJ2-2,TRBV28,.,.,TGTGCCAGCCCCTCGGCTCAGACCGGGGAGCTGTTTTTT,CASPSAQTGELFF
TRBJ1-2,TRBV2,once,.,TGTGCCAGCAGTGGACAGAACTATGGCTACACCTTC,CASSGQNYGYTF
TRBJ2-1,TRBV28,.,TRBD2,TGTGCCAGCAGTTTACGGACTAGCGGGTTTGGGCAGTTCTTC,CASSLRTSGFGQFF
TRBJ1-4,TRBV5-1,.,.,TGCGCCAGCAGCTTGCAAAGAACTAATGAAAAACTGTTTTTT,CASSLQRTNEKLFF
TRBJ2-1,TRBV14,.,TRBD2,TGTGCCAGCAGCCAAGAACGGGCAGCGGGAGGTCGCAATGAGCAGTTCTTC,CASSQERAAGGRNEQFF
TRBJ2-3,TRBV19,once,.,TGTGCCAGTAGTATCCAGGCAACAGATACGCAGTATTTT,CASSIQATDTQYF
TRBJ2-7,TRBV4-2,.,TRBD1,TGTGCCAGCAGCCCAGCCGGGACAGACCCGGGGGAGCAGTACTTC,CASSPAGTDPGEQYF
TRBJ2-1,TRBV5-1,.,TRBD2,TGCGCCAGCAGCCCCTCCGGGACTAGCGGGTACAATGAGCAGTTCTTC,CASSPSGTSGYNEQFF
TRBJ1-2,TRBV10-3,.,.,TGTGCCATCAGTGAGTCGGCAGGGTCTGGCTACACCTTC,CAISESAGSGYTF
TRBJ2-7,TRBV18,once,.,TGTGCCAGCTCACCAGGGACCTCCTCCTACGAGCAGTACTTC,CASSPGTSSYEQYF
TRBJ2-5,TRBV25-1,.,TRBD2,TGTGCCAGCAGCGAGGGTTTGCTAGCGGGACAAGAGACCCAGTACTTC,CASSEGLLAGQETQYF
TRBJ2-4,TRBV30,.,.,TGTGCCTGGAGTCCCCCAGGGCAACGAGGCATTCAGTACTTC,CAWSPPGQRGIQYF
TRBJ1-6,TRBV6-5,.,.,TGTGCCAGCAGAGAGGGCGCGAATTCACCCCTCCACTTT,CASREGANSPLHF
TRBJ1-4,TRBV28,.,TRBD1,TGTGCCAGCAGTGCGGGGACAGGGGGCGATGAAAAACTGTTTTTT,CASSAGTGGDEKLFF
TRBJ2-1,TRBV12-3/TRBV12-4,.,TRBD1,TGTGCCAGCAGTTTGGGACAGGTCAATGAGCAGTTCTTC,CASSLGQVNEQFF
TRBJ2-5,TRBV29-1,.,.,TGCAGCGTTCTTAGGGGGAGGGCCTCGATACAAGAGACCCAGTACTTC,CSVLRGRASIQETQYF
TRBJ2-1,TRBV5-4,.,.,TGTGCCAGCAGCTTACGGACCATCACATACAATGAGCAGTTCTTC,CASSLRTITYNEQFF